This T cell receptor (beta chain) was recovered during a study of liver allograft versus peripheral blood T cells. Overall study context: Graft-liver T cell receptor repertoires were compared against recipient peripheral blood repertoires. Overall study findings and caveats: Peripheral blood reportedly held T cell receptor repertoires that differed from those inside liver allografts.

TCRdb ran MiXCR on the reads and lists one entry per CDR3 protein. The sample lists about 890 distinct CDR3 sequences, under 20% occurring once. As regards this clonotype: Its target is unknown. The junction departs from the called germline gene at one end, perhaps through a read error.

This CDR3 has 13 amino acids. CDR1 and CDR2 (germline): MNHEY, SMNVEV (reference sequence). This chain joins TRBV27 and TRBJ2-5; 7 bases are shared with TRBD2. This sequence originates from a human patient who had a liver transplant. The graft donor may be the source of some T cells. The CDR3 DNA follows: TGTACCAGCACCCCGCGGGGGACAGAGACCCAGTACTTC. Amino acid sequence: CTSTPRGTETQYF.